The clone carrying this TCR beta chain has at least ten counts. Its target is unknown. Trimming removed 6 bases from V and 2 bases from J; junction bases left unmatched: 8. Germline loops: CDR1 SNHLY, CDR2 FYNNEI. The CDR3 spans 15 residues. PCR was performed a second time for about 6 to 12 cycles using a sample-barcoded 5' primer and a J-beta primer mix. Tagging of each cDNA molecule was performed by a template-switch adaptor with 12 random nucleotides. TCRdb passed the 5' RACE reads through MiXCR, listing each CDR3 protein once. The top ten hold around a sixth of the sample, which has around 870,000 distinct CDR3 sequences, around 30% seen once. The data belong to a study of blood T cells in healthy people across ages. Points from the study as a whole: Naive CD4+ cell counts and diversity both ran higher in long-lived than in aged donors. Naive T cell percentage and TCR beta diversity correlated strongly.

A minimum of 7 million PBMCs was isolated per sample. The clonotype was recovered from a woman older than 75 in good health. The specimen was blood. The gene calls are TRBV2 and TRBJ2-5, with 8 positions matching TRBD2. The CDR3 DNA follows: TGTGCCAGCAGAGATGAGCGGGGGAGACAAGAGACCCAGTACTTC. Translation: CASRDERGRQETQYF.